This T cell receptor (beta chain) came from a study of PD-L1 blockade in urothelial cancer (dated by TCRdb to the late 2010s). As for the study more broadly: All patients started therapy at some point between 2014 and 2016 and received atezolizumab 1,200 mg intravenously every 3 weeks. Durable clinical benefit was achieved by nine patients but not by the remaining 20. Pretreatment blood TCR-seq was available for twenty-nine patients, at least one posttreatment blood collection was obtained for 25 or so patients, and tumor TCR-seq was available for 25 or so patients. Blood samples were analyzed at two time points: 3 weeks after treatment start (second dose) and 6 weeks after treatment start. An ECOG performance status of 0 or 1 was recorded for the patients, and 0 to 3 prior chemotherapy regimens had been received by the patients. About 90% of the roughly 29 patients were identified as males with urothelial cancer of bladder origin, and a prior smoking history was reported by 18 of 29 patients. In the same patients, whole exome sequencing and RNA sequencing of pretreatment tumors were performed in addition to TCR sequencing. Blood samples yielded a median of 141,255 T cells and roughly 80,000 unique TCRs, with median clonality 0.080. The study was an exploratory multi-omic analysis of somatic, immune and clinical correlates of response to PD-L1 blockade with atezolizumab in urothelial cancer. Pretreatment tumor samples and matched peripheral blood, collected serially before and after atezolizumab treatment, underwent TCR sequencing. Durable clinical benefit was defined as a progression-free survival longer than 6 months, and TCR features were additionally tested against progression-free survival and overall survival. General study outcomes and caveats: A pretreatment peripheral blood TCR clonality below the median was linked to improved progression-free and overall survival. Because the sample size was small (n of about 30) and many of the analyses were exploratory, the results are meant to be hypothesis-generating. At 3 weeks after the start of treatment, tumor-associated TCR clones in peripheral blood had expanded more in patients with durable benefit (n ≈ 20, p = 0.022).

The intended sense of this specimen's time point label: peripheral blood 6 weeks after treatment start. A cohort of approximately 30 patients with locally advanced or metastatic urothelial carcinoma, treated at Memorial Sloan Kettering on a trial protocol, was included. Peripheral blood mononuclear cells were collected from each patient pretreatment and during treatment, giving between 1 and 8 total time points per patient. The Qiagen DNeasy Blood extraction kit was used to purify genomic DNA from total PBMCs and from tumor samples. Collected pretreatment and during treatment, PBMCs were isolated and stored as previously described. Comments on this clone: Which antigen it targets is not known. No qualities accompany the bases; no much larger clone lies one base away.

Synthetic TCR analog templates were spiked into each PCR so that absolute template abundance could be estimated from read counts. TCRbeta CDR3 regions were amplified from genomic DNA with bias-controlled V and J gene primers using the immunoSEQ assay. Rearranged TCRbeta segments were sequenced at approximately 20X coverage. Regarding the original processing steps: Clustering was used to correct sequencing errors, and CDR3s were annotated against IMGT to assign V, D and J genes. Downstream analyses used only productive TCRbeta rearrangements, leaving out any out-of-frame or stop-codon sequences. Clonality was computed as one minus Shannon entropy normalized by the log of the number of unique productive sequences. Fisher's exact test with Benjamini-Hochberg correction, at a threshold of adjusted p below 0.01, was used to find clones that differed between time points or between blood and tumor. Not all clones reach the TCRdb copy of this immuneACCESS table, which keeps in-frame sequences only. Checked studies attribute under half of the gap to unresolved V genes and leave the rest unexplained. The V and J calls and clone size come from that table; D and trimming were worked out from the DNA. The sample profile shows fewer than 90,000 clones; approximately 90% of them were found once. Jointly, the top ten make up about 0.87% of the sample.

V and J are trimmed by 0 bases and 2 bases, and the gene matches miss 5 bases of the junction. CDR1 and CDR2 (SGHRS, YFSETQ) derive from the germline V gene. The CDR3 starts with the cysteine, ends with the phenylalanine, and has 16 residues. CDR3 DNA is the only sequence kept; it has 48 bases, read in frame from the first base. The specimen comprised PBMCs, sampled around atezolizumab (anti-PD-L1) treatment. The sequence derives from a woman older than 75 with urothelial cancer. The sequence links TRBV5-1 to TRBJ2-3; 8 central nucleotides agree with TRBD2. DNA sequence: TGCGCCAGCAGCTTGGATGGCGGGAGGCCCACAGATACGCAGTATTTT. It is translated as CASSLDGGRPTDTQYF.